This T cell receptor beta chain was found in a study of T cell therapy after organ transplantation. Study-wide background: T cells were expanded approximately 15 days with 30 CMV class I/II epitopes. Study-wide findings and caveats: Nonresponders had marked pretherapy clonal expansions and little post-therapy change. Pretherapy CD8 clonality inversely correlated with its fold change after therapy. Post-therapy reconstitution appeared to include transferred and endogenous clonotypes.

With respect to this clone: Its specificity is not known.

The CDR3 totals 15 residues. Germline V lookup: CDR1 LGHNA, CDR2 YSLEER. Losses at the gene ends were 4 bases for V and 6 bases for J; bases not matched to a gene: 7. TCRdb's table, derived via immunoSEQ multiplex PCR, lists solely in-frame clones and lacks some. This table has 50,000 or so clones, less than 95% appearing once. The rearrangement links TRBV4-3 to TRBJ1-2; TRBD1 aligns across 11 bases. The sample in question was CD8+ T cells from blood, obtained before autologous CMV-specific T cell therapy. This clonotype was sampled from a human patient who had received a solid organ transplant and had CMV disease. The CDR3 DNA reads as TGCGCCAGCAGCCCAGGACAGGGGGCGTTGGATGGCTACACCTTC. Translating gives CASSPGQGALDGYTF.